This is a list of T cell receptor beta chains from one sample in a study of cytomegalovirus exposure and HLA in healthy donors. Only in-frame clones appear in the TCRdb table, and some are missing; sequencing was by immunoSEQ multiplex PCR. This table has 150,000 to 200,000 clones, roughly 76% appearing once. The sequencing sample was made of PBMCs. Every receptor here comes from a male donor in good health and CMV-seronegative. Each CDR3 is given with its conserved first and last residue. A D gene is named only where the DNA matches it firmly. Not every row has a clone size; where given, it reads once, few, many or a size class.

J | D | V | size | CDR3 | DNA
TRBJ1-1 | . | TRBV7-9 | . | CASSPEYMNTEAFF | TGTGCCAGCAGCCCGGAGTACATGAACACTGAAGCTTTCTTT
TRBJ2-7 | TRBD1 | TRBV19 | . | CASSIIGGQGPPYEQYF | TGTGCCAGTAGTATAATAGGAGGACAGGGGCCTCCCTACGAGCAGTACTTC
TRBJ1-2 | . | TRBV10-2 | . | CASSAPAGGYTF | TGCGCCAGCAGTGCCCCGGCGGGAGGCTACACCTTC
TRBJ2-7 | TRBD1 | TRBV9 | once | CASSLTGVHEQYF | TGTGCCAGCAGTCTGACAGGGGTGCACGAGCAGTACTTC
TRBJ2-3 | TRBD2 | TRBV7-6 | . | CASSSSGGAGDTQYF | TGTGCCAGCAGCTCTAGCGGGGGGGCTGGGGATACGCAGTATTTT
TRBJ1-4 | . | TRBV4-1 | . | CASSQDGMRGEKLFF | TGCGCCAGCAGCCAAGACGGTATGCGGGGTGAAAAACTGTTTTTT
TRBJ1-2 | TRBD1 | TRBV6-6 | . | CAIEGQAIDGYTF | TGTGCCATCGAGGGACAGGCAATCGATGGCTACACCTTC
TRBJ1-2 | . | TRBV7-9 | . | CASSLQQGANYGYTF | TGTGCCAGCAGCTTACAACAGGGCGCCAACTATGGCTACACCTTC
TRBJ2-3 | TRBD2 | TRBV18 | . | CASSQTSGGAITRTDTQYF | TGTGCCAGCTCACAAACTAGCGGGGGGGCCATAACTCGTACAGATACGCAGTATTTT
TRBJ2-5 | TRBD1 | TRBV2 | once | CASSDDRAETQYF | TGTGCCAGCAGCGATGACAGGGCGGAGACCCAGTACTTC
TRBJ2-2 | . | TRBV2 | . | CASKEGSNTGELFF | TGTGCCAGCAAGGAGGGATCGAACACCGGGGAGCTGTTTTTT
TRBJ1-3 | . | TRBV5-6 | few | CASSLDSFGNTIYF | TGTGCCAGCAGCTTGGACAGTTTTGGAAACACCATATATTTT
TRBJ1-1 | . | TRBV7-2 | . | CASSFSRNTEAFF | TGTGCCAGCAGCTTCTCGAGGAACACTGAAGCTTTCTTT
TRBJ2-3 | . | TRBV19 | . | CASRGTSTDTQYF | TGTGCCAGTAGGGGGACTAGCACAGATACGCAGTATTTT
TRBJ1-1 | . | TRBV5-5 | . | CASSRDTYTEAFF | TGTGCCAGCAGCAGGGACACCTACACTGAAGCTTTCTTT